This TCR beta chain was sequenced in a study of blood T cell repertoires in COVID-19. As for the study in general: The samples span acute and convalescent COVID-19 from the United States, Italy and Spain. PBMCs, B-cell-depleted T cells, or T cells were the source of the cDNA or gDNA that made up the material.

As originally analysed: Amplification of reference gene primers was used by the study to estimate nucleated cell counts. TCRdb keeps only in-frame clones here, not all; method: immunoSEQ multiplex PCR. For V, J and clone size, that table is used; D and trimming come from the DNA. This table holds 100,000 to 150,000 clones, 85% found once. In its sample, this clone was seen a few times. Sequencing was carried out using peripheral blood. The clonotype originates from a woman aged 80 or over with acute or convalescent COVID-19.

CDR3: CASSHKGARSNQPQHF. CDR3 DNA sequence: TGCGCCAGCAGCCATAAGGGGGCGCGAAGCAATCAGCCCCAGCATTTT. V gene TRBV4-1 combines with J gene TRBJ1-5, with 7 bases fitting TRBD1. CDR3 length: 16 residues. J was trimmed by 1 base and V by 3 bases; bases with no gene match: 6. CDR1 is MGHRA and CDR2 is YSYEKL in the germline V gene.